This T cell receptor (beta chain) stems from a study of T-cell memory formation after mild COVID-19 (dated by TCRdb to the early 2020s). For the study in its entirety: TCR sequence clusters from the two donors were found to be largely donor specific. Longitudinal TCRalpha and TCRbeta repertoire sequencing tracked T-cell clones expanding and contracting after mild COVID-19 in a couple of donors. Two young, previously healthy adult volunteers, one female and one male, were included in the cohort.

The research as a whole found: The detection of some responding clones in pre-infection memory suggests that pre-existing cross-reactive memory T cells joined the SARS-CoV-2 response. The second-wave clones that peaked on day 37 were not confirmed to be SARS-CoV-2 specific. The study covered only a couple of mild cases, and larger cohorts including severe cases with pre-infection samples were considered necessary. Clones that contracted from day 15 to 85 showed balanced CD4/CD8 phenotypes, whereas a second wave of clones that expanded from day 15 to 37 leaned towards CD4+. Contracting CD4+ clones were found mainly in CM and EM memory subsets, while CD8+ clones were enriched in EMRA.

This clonotype was observed a handful of times. Its antigen has not been determined. Base-call qualities are not available, and no considerably larger clone is one nucleotide away. The germline V gene specifies MDHEN as CDR1 and SYDVKM as CDR2. V lost 3 bases and J lost 0 bases; the stretch between them is 7 bases long. Reading from cysteine to phenylalanine, the CDR3 counts 14 amino acids. Just the 42-base CDR3 DNA is kept, in frame starting at base 1. Sequencer: Illumina NovaSeq 6000. TCRalpha and TCRbeta cDNA libraries were constructed by 5'RACE with constant-segment primers, with sample barcodes and unique molecular identifiers being introduced. Trizol reagent was used to extract RNA from every sample. Amplification of the libraries took two PCR steps, and the second step added a second sample barcode plus Illumina TruSeq adapters. Libraries were sequenced on an Illumina NovaSeq with 2 x 150 bp paired-end reads. Per the source publication's procedure: The reads were demultiplexed and collapsed into UMI-guided consensus sequences using migec v1.2.7. Using mixcr v2.1.11, UMI consensuses were aligned to TRA and TRB V and J templates and then assembled into clonotypes. A clonotype was counted as expanded or contracted only if both edgeR and NoisET called the change significant, with noise models trained on biological replicates. For edgeR calls, the thresholds were a false discovery rate-adjusted p below 0.01 and a log2 fold-change of 1. As an exploratory analysis of dynamics, PCA with hierarchical clustering was applied to max-normalized trajectories of the 1000 most abundant clonotypes. Separately sequenced CD4+ and CD8+ repertoires were used to assign the CD4 or CD8 phenotype of responding clones. The public reads were quality trimmed at Q25 with fastp and then assembled into clones with MiXCR by TCRdb, keeping productive beta chains. Every CDR3 protein is listed once, alongside the most common genes and DNA of its rows. What appears here as the V and J calls and clone size reflects TCRdb's work, not the paper's. The table for this sample lists a few hundred thousand distinct CDR3 sequences; around 14% of them were counted only once. Around 21% of the sample comes from the top ten.

Ficoll-Paque density gradient centrifugation was used to isolate PBMCs. Sequencing input: PBMCs or a T cell subset sorted from them (not recorded which). This clonotype was sampled from a man between 18 and 35 years old who had mild COVID-19 (a few samples of this study predate the infection). The sample titles of this study are shuffled in the database, so cell type and time point are left out; the donor was told from shared clones. This sequence uses TRBV28 and TRBJ2-3, with the identity of the D gene unclear. CDR3 reads: CASSFPTSTDTQYF. Read as DNA, the sequence is TGTGCCAGCAGTTTTCCGACTAGCACAGATACGCAGTATTTT.